The 32 T cell receptor beta chains below come from one sample, sequenced in a study of STAT5B mutations in CD4+ large granular lymphocyte leukemia. The method was immunoSEQ multiplex PCR; TCRdb's version includes in-frame clones alone and lacks a portion of them. The table has approximately 40,000 clones, roughly 80% seen once; the top ten hold approximately 3.8%. Input material: CD4+ T cells from blood buffy coats. Every receptor here comes from a human donor in good health.

The J gene is TRBJ2-6, the V gene TRBV19, with TRBD2 as a possible D gene (6 bases). Trimming pared 3 bases from V and 6 bases from J, leaving 12 bases between. The CDR3 runs 15 residues. Germline lookup yields CDR1 LNHDA and CDR2 SQIVND (reference sequence). The CDR3 sequence is CASSIGGLAANVLTF. The CDR3, as DNA: TGTGCCAGTAGTATCGGGGGATTAGCGGCCAACGTCCTGACTTTC. Full variable domain (missing parts from reference TRBV19 and TRBJ2-6): DGGITQSPKYLFRKEGQNVTLSCEQNLNHDAMYWYRQDPGQGLRLIYYSQIVNDFQKGDIAEGYSVSREKKESFPLTVTSAQKNPTAFYLCASSIGGLAANVLTFGAGSRLTVL.

V gene TRBV9 combines with J gene TRBJ2-3; 11 nucleotides align to TRBD2. This CDR3 is 15 amino acids long. The germline gives CDR1 SGDLS, CDR2 YYNGEE. V was clipped by 0 bases and J by 6 bases; unmatched bases: 3. The CDR3 nucleotides are TGTGCCAGCAGCGTAGGACTAGCGGGATCTGATACGCAGTATTTT. Protein sequence: CASSVGLAGSDTQYF.

There are a few counts of this clone. The rearrangement joins TRBV19 to TRBJ1-5; D is ambiguous. CDR1 LNHDA and CDR2 SQIVND come from the germline V gene (reference sequence). This CDR3 has 15 residues. The V end was cut by 3 bases, the J end by 6 bases, with 15 bases between. The CDR3 DNA reads as TGTGCCAGTAGTATGACACCCGGTATTGGTCAGCCCCAGCATTTT. It codes for CASSMTPGIGQPQHF.

This chain connects TRBV25-1 to TRBJ1-1, with TRBD1 identical over 9 bases. The germline gives CDR1 MGHDK, CDR2 SYGVNS. The junction had 10 bases not matched to a gene; V was cut back by 1 base and J by 4 bases. The CDR3 runs 17 residues. This CDR3 is CASSESKIRTGATEAFF. Here the CDR3 DNA reads TGTGCCAGCAGTGAATCCAAGATACGGACAGGGGCCACTGAAGCTTTCTTT. Full variable domain (missing parts from reference TRBV25-1 and TRBJ1-1): EADIYQTPRYLVIGTGKKITLECSQTMGHDKMYWYQQDPGMELHLIHYSYGVNSTEKGDLSSESTVSRIRTEHFPLTLESARPSHTSQYLCASSESKIRTGATEAFFGQGTRLTVV.

This sequence joins TRBV4-1 and TRBJ2-5; D uncertain. CDR1 and CDR2 (germline): MGHRA, YSYEKL. Trimming stripped 3 bases from V and 5 bases from J, with 13 bases between. The CDR3 length is 14 residues. The CDR3 region has the DNA TGCGCCAGCAGCCAGCCGGGCCGTCAGGAGACCCAGTACTTC. Its translation is CASSQPGRQETQYF.

The genes are TRBV18 and TRBJ1-3, with D uncertain. CDR1 and CDR2 from the germline V gene are KGHSH and LQKENI. The V end was cut by 3 bases, the J end by 0 bases, with 21 bases between. CDR3 length: 19 amino acids. The chain's CDR3 is CASSPAAHKGRSSGNTIYF. The CDR3, as DNA: TGTGCCAGCTCACCCGCGGCCCATAAGGGCAGGAGCTCTGGAAACACCATATATTTT.

This clone has only a few counts. The J gene is TRBJ2-2, the V gene TRBV7-2, with D perhaps matching TRBD2 (6 bases). This CDR3 spans 17 amino acids. The V gene's germline CDR1 is SGHTA and CDR2 FQGNSA. V was cut by 6 bases and J by 1 base, with 18 bases left in between. The CDR3: CASSLRSGTVNTGELFF. CDR3 coding DNA: TGTGCCAGCAGTCTTAGGAGTGGGACTGTGAACACCGGGGAGCTGTTTTTT.

This clone was detected only once. The V gene is TRBV7-8, the J gene TRBJ2-7; 9 nucleotides align to TRBD1. The CDR3 has 14 residues. CDR1 and CDR2 (germline): SGHVS, FQNEAQ. The junction had 2 bases not matched to a gene; V was cut back by 3 bases and J by 2 bases. CDR3 amino acids: CASSFRQGAYEQYF. Here the CDR3 DNA reads TGTGCCAGCAGCTTCCGACAGGGGGCCTACGAGCAGTACTTC.

The V gene is TRBV29-1, the J gene TRBJ1-1; possible D gene TRBD1, 5 bases. Trimming took off 5 bases at V and 1 base at J, with 14 bases between the two ends. CDR1 and CDR2 (germline): SQVTM, ANQGSEA. The CDR3 consists of 14 residues. CDR3 in amino acids: CSVSLSGSNTEAFF. DNA of the CDR3: TGCAGCGTTTCACTCTCAGGGTCGAACACTGAAGCTTTCTTT.

The sample holds one count of this clone. Other DNA variants within this sample encode the same CDR3. DNA for the CDR3: TGTGCCAGCAGTTACCCGCGGGGCACTGAAGCTTTCTTT. It is translated as CASSYPRGTEAFF. This rearrangement joins TRBV6-5 to TRBJ1-1; D gene ambiguous. The CDR3 spans 13 residues. The V gene's germline CDR1 is MNHEY and CDR2 SVGAGI. The V end was cut by 2 bases, the J end by 4 bases, with 8 bases between.

The chain joins TRBV6-6 to TRBJ1-5, with TRBD1 matching 9 bases. CDR1 and CDR2 from the germline V gene are MNHNY and SVGAGI (reference sequence). After removal of 6 bases from V and 7 bases from J, the junction contained 4 bases not matched to a gene. The CDR3 is 13 residues long. CDR3 coding DNA: TGTGCCAGCAGCCCACAGGGGGCGCAGCCCCAGCATTTT. Its protein is CASSPQGAQPQHF.

The chain carries TRBV7-9 and TRBJ1-2; D may be TRBD1 (5 bases). The germline V gene has CDR1 SEHNR and CDR2 FQNEAQ (reference sequence). V gave up 5 bases and J gave up 8 bases, with 15 bases separating them. The CDR3 contains 13 residues. CDR3 nucleotide sequence: TGTGCCAGCAGCCCCAAAGAGGGGATCGGCTACACCTTC. This codes for CASSPKEGIGYTF.

The V and J genes are TRBV19 and TRBJ1-3; no reliable D call. The CDR3 loop spans 16 amino acids. V lost 3 bases and J 1 base, leaving 13 bases between the germline ends. The germline V gene has CDR1 LNHDA and CDR2 SQIVND (reference sequence). CDR3 in amino acids: CASSMGFRDSGNTIYF. The CDR3 coding sequence is TGTGCCAGTAGTATGGGGTTCAGAGATTCTGGAAACACCATATATTTT.

This clone was seen more than once but under ten times. CDR3 loop: CASSLGGLAGTGELFF. The CDR3 DNA reads TGTGCCAGCAGCTTGGGGGGACTAGCGGGGACAGGGGAGCTGTTTTTT. The rearrangement links TRBV5-4 to TRBJ2-2; 13 bases fit TRBD2. With V trimmed by 0 bases and J by 8 bases, 4 bases remained unmatched. This CDR3 has 16 residues. Looked up from germline, CDR1 is SGHNT and CDR2 is YYREEE (reference sequence).

The chain's CDR3 is CASSPDTDDYEQYF. The CDR3 nucleotides read TGCGCCAGCAGTCCTGACACGGATGACTACGAGCAGTACTTC. The chain carries TRBV10-1 and TRBJ2-7; no clear D. V lost 5 bases, J lost 3 bases, and 14 bases lay in between. Germline V gene data show CDR1 as WNHNN and CDR2 as SYGVQD (reference sequence). The CDR3 is 14 residues long.

In DNA, the CDR3 is TGTGCCAGCAGCCAGGACCTAAACACTGAAGCTTTCTTT. Amino acid sequence: CASSQDLNTEAFF. The gene calls are TRBV7-6 and TRBJ1-1; D unclear. V dropped 5 bases and J dropped 2 bases, with 9 bases sitting between them. Germline V gives CDR1 SGHVS, CDR2 FNYEAQ. CDR3 length equals 13 residues.

This clone was counted a single time. The J gene is TRBJ2-5, the V gene TRBV30; no firm D call. CDR3 length: 12 residues. V was cut by 1 base and J by 2 bases, with 5 bases left in between. Germline lookup yields CDR1 GTSNPN and CDR2 SVGIG (reference sequence). CDR3 loop: CAWSAAQETQYF. In DNA form, the CDR3 reads TGTGCCTGGAGTGCAGCTCAAGAGACCCAGTACTTC.

The chain employs TRBV29-1 and TRBJ2-2; 8 nucleotides match TRBD1. The ends lost 6 bases at V and 5 bases at J; junction bases unmatched: 14. The CDR3 has 16 amino acids. The germline V gene encodes CDR1 SQVTM and CDR2 ANQGSEA. The CDR3 bases are TGCAGCGTCGGACAGGGTTTAATATCTCGAACCGGGGAGCTGTTTTTT. Protein product: CSVGQGLISRTGELFF.

This clone was observed a handful of times. This sequence joins TRBV4-2 and TRBJ1-1; D unclear. The CDR3 runs 15 residues. CDR1 and CDR2 from the germline V gene are LGHNA and YNFKEQ. Trimming stripped 3 bases from V and 5 bases from J, with 16 bases between. The DNA for the CDR3 is TGTGCCAGCAGCCATGGTCCGGGCGGGGAGACTGAAGCTTTCTTT. As protein: CASSHGPGGETEAFF.

The V gene is TRBV5-1, the J gene TRBJ2-3; D is perhaps TRBD2 (6 bases). This CDR3 region has 17 residues. CDR1 SGHRS and CDR2 YFSETQ come from the germline V gene. V lost 4 bases to trimming and J lost 9 bases, with 27 bases between them. This chain's CDR3 is CASSPGRSGPGTRTQYF. Here the CDR3 DNA reads TGCGCCAGCAGCCCGGGGAGGAGCGGTCCGGGAACGAGGACGCAGTATTTT.

In this sample, this clone turned up a few times. This chain uses TRBV4-1 with TRBJ2-2; D not certain. This CDR3 comprises 14 residues. V was cut by 6 bases and J by 1 base, with 9 bases left in between. Germline loops: CDR1 MGHRA, CDR2 YSYEKL. The chain's CDR3 is CASRTRRNTGELFF. CDR3 bases: TGCGCCAGCAGAACAAGGAGGAACACCGGGGAGCTGTTTTTT.

This rearrangement joins TRBV9 to TRBJ1-3; D remains unclear. The V and J ends lost 4 bases and 4 bases respectively, with 12 bases between them. CDR1 SGDLS and CDR2 YYNGEE come from the germline V gene. This CDR3 spans 14 amino acids. DNA of the CDR3: TGTGCCAGCAGCCTTATGCAGTCCGGAAACACCATATATTTT. This sequence encodes CASSLMQSGNTIYF.

The rearrangement joins TRBV7-9 to TRBJ1-5, with D possibly TRBD1 on 5 matching bases. Germline CDR1 and CDR2: SEHNR and FQNEAQ (reference sequence). The CDR3 runs to 14 residues. CDR3: CAIGGGSSNQPQHF. The CDR3 region has the DNA TGTGCAATCGGGGGGGGGAGTAGCAATCAGCCCCAGCATTTT.

This sequence joins TRBV30 and TRBJ1-4, with 7 nucleotides matching TRBD1. The CDR3 contains 16 residues. J lost 0 bases, V lost 3 bases, and 7 bases had no gene match. CDR1 and CDR2 from the germline V gene are GTSNPN and SVGIG (reference sequence). The CDR3 coding sequence is TGTGCCTGGAGGCCGACGGGGACAGCAACTAATGAAAAACTGTTTTTT. Its translation is CAWRPTGTATNEKLFF. Complete variable domain (other parts from reference TRBV30 and TRBJ1-4): SQTIHQWPATLVQPVGSPLSLECTVEGTSNPNLYWYRQAAGRGLQLLFYSVGIGQISSEVPQNLSASRPQDRQFILSSKKLLLSDSGFYLCAWRPTGTATNEKLFFGSGTQLSVL.

The gene calls are TRBV2 and TRBJ2-5; 8 bases are a match to TRBD1. The DNA end is a closer match to TRBJ2-7, so the J assignment may be wrong. Germline lookup yields CDR1 SNHLY and CDR2 FYNNEI. This CDR3 contains 14 residues. CDR3 residues: CASSNRGTSYEQYF. The CDR3 region has the DNA TGTGCCAGCAGTAACAGGGGGACGTCCTACGAGCAGTACTTC.

J is TRBJ1-3 and V is TRBV2; a weak D match, TRBD1 (5 bases). Germline CDR1 reads SNHLY; CDR2 reads FYNNEI. With 11 bases removed from V and 7 bases from J, the gap between germline ends came to 33 bases. The CDR3 is made up of 18 amino acids. The chain's CDR3 is CALVTPKHRGREGNTIYF. The CDR3, as DNA: TGTGCCCTCGTAACCCCGAAACACAGAGGAAGGGAGGGGAACACCATATATTTT.

This chain connects TRBV9 to TRBJ2-1; possibly TRBD1 for D (6 bases). The V gene's germline CDR1 is SGDLS and CDR2 YYNGEE. V was cut by 0 bases and J by 8 bases, with 15 bases left in between. CDR3 length: 15 residues. DNA for the CDR3: TGTGCCAGCAGCGTAGCCCCAGGGGTCGGAGATGAGCAGTTCTTC. Its protein is CASSVAPGVGDEQFF.

The V and J genes are TRBV4-3 and TRBJ1-2; 7 bases fit TRBD1. The CDR3 extends over 16 amino acids. V gave up 0 bases and J gave up 5 bases; unmatched junction bases: 9. The germline CDR1 and CDR2 sequences are LGHNA and YSLEER. CDR3 sequence: CASSQDRGTAAYGYTF. CDR3 DNA: TGCGCCAGCAGCCAAGATAGGGGGACAGCGGCTTATGGCTACACCTTC.

The sample holds one count of this clone. V is TRBV5-1 and J is TRBJ2-3; the D gene is possibly TRBD1 (6 bases). The CDR3 sequence is 14 residues long. Germline V gene sequence: CDR1 SGHRS, CDR2 YFSETQ. Trimming took off 2 bases at V and 5 bases at J, with 12 bases between the two ends. For the CDR3, the DNA is TGCGCCAGCAGCTTACAGGGTGATATAGATACGCAGTATTTT. Protein: CASSLQGDIDTQYF.

This clone appeared once. The chain links TRBV6-1 to TRBJ1-1, with D maybe TRBD1 (5 bases). The germline CDR1 and CDR2 sequences are MNHNS and SASEGT. The V gene lost 4 bases and the J gene lost 4 bases, with 13 bases spanning the gap. The CDR3 has 14 residues. The CDR3 spells CASSGFQGVTEAFF. CDR3 nucleotides: TGTGCCAGCAGTGGGTTTCAGGGCGTCACTGAAGCTTTCTTT.

The genes are TRBV5-1 and TRBJ2-1; 8 nucleotides match TRBD1. The CDR3 covers 15 residues. Germline V CDR1 and CDR2: SGHRS, YFSETQ. V dropped 4 bases and J dropped 4; count of bases not matched to a gene: 7. The CDR3 loop is CASSESGTGYNEQFF. The CDR3 region has the DNA TGCGCCAGCAGCGAAAGTGGGACAGGTTACAATGAGCAGTTCTTC.

The V gene is TRBV2, the J gene TRBJ1-5; D is uncertain. The CDR3 runs to 13 residues. The V and J ends lost 2 bases and 0 bases respectively, with 2 bases between them. The V gene's germline CDR1 is SNHLY and CDR2 FYNNEI. This CDR3 is CASSEYSNQPQHF. The CDR3 region has the DNA TGTGCCAGCAGTGAATATAGCAATCAGCCCCAGCATTTT.